Presented here are 10 T cell receptor beta chains from one specimen sequenced in a study of control samples from healthy donors and cancer patients (dated by TCRdb to about 2020). Preparation of the library involved the immunoSEQ multiplex PCR assay. Held by TCRdb, this immuneACCESS table contains in-frame sequences only and omits some clones. Under half of the omission traces to an unresolved V gene where checked; the cause of the rest is unknown. The sample table records roughly 80,000 clones; around 92% of these occur just once. About 5.6% of the sample is held by the ten biggest clonotypes. The specimen sequenced was blood. These receptors were taken from a woman between 55 and 75 years old in good health.

The chain is built from TRBV30 and TRBJ2-1, with D unclear. Germline values: CDR1 GTSNPN, CDR2 SVGIG (reference sequence). The CDR3 is 12 amino acids. With 6 bases removed from V and 2 bases from J, the gap between germline ends came to 8 bases. The CDR3 DNA follows: TGTGCCTGCCGCGCGGCCTACAATGAGCAGTTCTTC. Its translation: CACRAAYNEQFF.

The chain recombines TRBV5-1 with TRBJ1-5, with 7 bases fitting TRBD1. This CDR3 contains 13 residues. Trimming removed 5 bases from V and 4 bases from J; junction bases left unmatched: 3. From germline, CDR1 is SGHRS and CDR2 YFSETQ. CDR3 region: CASRRDSNQPQHF. In DNA form, the CDR3 reads TGCGCCAGCAGGAGGGACAGTAATCAGCCCCAGCATTTT.

This sequence joins TRBV11-2 and TRBJ1-6; D possibly corresponds to TRBD1 (5 bases). Trimming stripped 7 bases from V and 4 bases from J, with 8 bases between. Germline V gives CDR1 SGHAT, CDR2 FQNNGV. There are 13 residues in the CDR3. The DNA of the CDR3 is TGTGCCAGCACCAGGGAATATAATTCACCCCTCCACTTT. Protein product: CASTREYNSPLHF.

The CDR3 reads CASSFGRYGYTF. CDR3 nucleotides: TGTGCCAGCAGTTTCGGCAGATATGGCTACACCTTC. The chain combines TRBV28 with TRBJ1-2; D ambiguous. V gave up 3 bases and J gave up 5 bases, with 7 bases separating them. The CDR3 has 12 residues. Per the germline V gene, CDR1 is MDHEN and CDR2 is SYDVKM.

The CDR3 loop reads CASSVGQGLHYGYTF. Here the CDR3 DNA reads TGTGCCAGCAGCGTAGGGCAGGGGCTTCACTATGGCTACACCTTC. This rearrangement joins TRBV9 to TRBJ1-2; a weak D match, TRBD1 (6 bases). In germline, CDR1 is SGDLS, CDR2 YYNGEE. The V end was cut by 0 bases, the J end by 3 bases, with 12 bases between. The CDR3 has 15 residues.

The V gene is TRBV28, the J gene TRBJ2-1, with D tentatively TRBD1 (5 bases). Per germline, CDR1 MDHEN and CDR2 SYDVKM. The germline V and J ends were trimmed by 1 base and 6 bases, with 16 bases remaining between them. CDR3 length equals 16 residues. CDR3 sequence reads: CASSLLGQGRLNEQFF. CDR3 nucleotides: TGTGCCAGCAGTTTATTAGGGCAGGGAAGACTCAATGAGCAGTTCTTC. The full variable domain, its missing parts supplied by reference TRBV28 and TRBJ2-1, is DVKVTQSSRYLVKRTGEKVFLECVQDMDHENMFWYRQDPGLGLRLIYFSYDVKMKEKGDIPEGYSVSREKKERFSLILESASTNQTSMYLCASSLLGQGRLNEQFFGPGTRLTVL.

V is TRBV6-6 and J is TRBJ1-2; 8 bases match TRBD1. CDR3 length: 16 residues. Germline loops: CDR1 MNHNY, CDR2 SVGAGI (reference sequence). Trimming removed 2 bases from V and 5 bases from J; junction bases left unmatched: 10. The CDR3 nucleotides are TGTGCCAGCAGTTACGGCGGCCCACAGGGGGGTTATGGCTACACCTTC. This gives the protein CASSYGGPQGGYGYTF.

The chain links TRBV5-4 to TRBJ1-1; 8 nucleotides match TRBD1. The germline V gene has CDR1 SGHNT and CDR2 YYREEE (reference sequence). The ends lost 4 bases at V and 4 bases at J; junction bases unmatched: 9. The CDR3 is 15 amino acids. The CDR3 region has the DNA TGTGCCAGCAGCCCGGGTCCGGACAGGGCCACTGAAGCTTTCTTT. Amino acid sequence: CASSPGPDRATEAFF.

This clone has just one count. The chain is built from TRBV18 and TRBJ2-1; D remains ambiguous. The CDR3 loop spans 13 amino acids. The germline gives CDR1 KGHSH, CDR2 LQKENI. Trimming removed 2 bases from V and 4 bases from J, with 6 bases in between. The CDR3 coding sequence is TGTGCCAGCTCACCAATGGAGTACAATGAGCAGTTCTTC. Translating it yields CASSPMEYNEQFF. Variable domain in full (rest from reference TRBV18 and TRBJ2-1): NAGVMQNPRHLVRRRGQEARLRCSPMKGHSHVYWYRQLPEEGLKFMVYLQKENIIDESGMPKERFSAEFPKEGPSILRIQQVVRGDSAAYFCASSPMEYNEQFFGPGTRLTVL.

The rearrangement links TRBV6-5 to TRBJ2-7; D ambiguous. The germline gives CDR1 MNHEY, CDR2 SVGAGI. The V gene lost 6 bases and the J gene lost 8 bases, with 20 bases spanning the gap. The CDR3 length is 14 residues. The CDR3 spells CASRRGSPSGQQYF. The CDR3 DNA is TGTGCCAGCAGACGCGGCTCACCCTCGGGCCAGCAGTACTTC.